This T cell receptor beta chain was retrieved from a study of CD8+ T cells in alopecia areata. V lost 6 bases and J lost 2, with 22 bases in between. The CDR3 totals 17 residues. Germline CDR1 and CDR2: MNHEY and SMNVEV (reference sequence). After isolation, RNA underwent reverse transcription to generate cDNA as the sequencing template. This table comes from immunoSEQ multiplex PCR, and its TCRdb copy is limited to in-frame clones, with some not included. The sample has around 97,000 clones; around three fifths are singletons. This sequence was found in a human donor in good health. The specimen sequenced was CD4+ T cells sorted from blood. The rearrangement links TRBV27 to TRBJ2-5; no reliable D call. The CDR3 nucleotides read TGTGCCAGCAGCTTTAAGTGGACCGTCACTTATCAAGAGACCCAGTACTTC. The encoded protein is CASSFKWTVTYQETQYF.